This T cell receptor beta chain was captured in a study of blood T cells in healthy people across ages. The study, taken as a whole, reports: For the donors, CMV status was unknown and possibly confounded expanded clonotype changes. Higher diversity and more naive CD4+ cells were features of long-lived donors, compared to aged donors.

Concerning this clonotype: Its target is not known.

A second roughly 6 to 12 cycle PCR used barcoded and J-beta primers. The template-switch adaptor was a 5' adaptor with 12 random nucleotides. It tagged each cDNA molecule. In TCRdb, the 5' RACE reads were re-called with MiXCR into one record per CDR3 protein. The repertoire has 1.5 million to 2 million distinct CDR3 sequences, around half of them found once; the top ten carry around 2.1%. This CDR3 comprises 16 residues. Deletions cut 0 bases from V and 4 bases from J, with 13 bases between. CDR1 KGHDR and CDR2 SFDVKD come from the germline V gene. The V call is TRBV24-1, the J call TRBJ2-3, with D perhaps matching TRBD1 (5 bases). Sample: blood. This clonotype originated in a woman aged 40 to 49 in good health. CDR3 DNA: TGTGCCACCAGTGATTTGAGGGGAAACGGCGCAGATACGCAGTATTTT. This sequence encodes CATSDLRGNGADTQYF.